The 11 T cell receptor beta chains below were found in one sample sequenced in a study of human T cells and chemical hapten exposure. Time point noted: patch test 2, 6 weeks after DPC sensitization. Documented treatment: therapeutic diphenylcyclopropenone sensitization with weekly scalp DPC. Using its own MiXCR run on the RACE reads, TCRdb lists one record per CDR3 protein. This repertoire shows approximately 350,000 distinct CDR3 sequences, about 6% found once; its top ten account for about 5.6%. Here the sequenced sample was whole blood, taken in connection with sensitization to the hapten diphenylcyclopropenone (DPC). All receptors come from a woman between 18 and 29 years old with alopecia areata. Some clones in this sample may be carry-over from other donors' samples.

This clonotype was detected only a few times. V usage is TRBV4-3 and J usage is TRBJ2-7; 9 nucleotides line up with TRBD1. The trim removed 4 bases at V and 5 bases at J, leaving 15 bases unmatched. Germline V gives CDR1 LGHNA, CDR2 YSLEER. The CDR3 is 17 residues long. The CDR3: CASSRGGAGQGKNEQYF. The CDR3 region has the DNA TGCGCCAGCAGCCGAGGCGGCGCTGGACAGGGGAAAAACGAGCAGTACTTC.

The chain has TRBV7-9 and TRBJ2-2; D call uncertain. Germline V gene data show CDR1 as SEHNR and CDR2 as FQNEAQ (reference sequence). V dropped 6 bases and J dropped 4 bases, with 21 bases sitting between them. There are 17 residues in the CDR3. The CDR3 nucleotides read TGTGCCAGCAGACTTCAGGAGAAGGCTCCCCTCACCGGGGAGCTGTTTTTT. This codes for CASRLQEKAPLTGELFF.

This clonotype was recorded a few times. The chain uses TRBV24-1 and TRBJ2-2; the match to TRBD1 covers 7 bases. V lost 8 bases to trimming and J lost 7 bases; unmatched junction nucleotides: 6. Germline V lookup: CDR1 KGHDR, CDR2 SFDVKD. The CDR3 is 13 amino acids. The CDR3 sequence is CATKNRGRGELFF. The CDR3 DNA is TGTGCCACCAAAAACAGGGGACGCGGGGAGCTGTTTTTT.

This clonotype appeared many times. The chain uses TRBV7-2 and TRBJ2-1; tentatively, D is TRBD1 or TRBD2 (5 bases each). The CDR3 length is 16 residues. Per germline, CDR1 SGHTA and CDR2 FQGNSA. Trimming stripped 6 bases from V and 0 bases from J, with 15 bases between. The CDR3 DNA follows: TGTGCCAGCAGTTCTAGAGGGGTAACCTCCTACAATGAGCAGTTCTTC. This gives the protein CASSSRGVTSYNEQFF.

This clonotype was counted many times. The chain couples TRBV20-1 to TRBJ2-7; 7 bases line up with TRBD1. V shed 2 bases and J 1 base; nucleotides not matched to a gene: 11. The germline CDR1 and CDR2 sequences are DFQATT and SNEGSKA (reference sequence). CDR3 length: 16 amino acids. CDR3 amino acids: CSARSPGTVLSYEQYF. CDR3 nucleotide sequence: TGCAGTGCTAGATCCCCCGGGACAGTCCTTTCCTACGAGCAGTACTTC.

This clonotype was recorded a few times. This rearrangement joins TRBV20-1 to TRBJ1-4; D may be TRBD1 (5 bases). The ends were cut back, 2 bases at V and 13 bases at J, with 17 bases in the middle. The CDR3 consists of 13 residues. Germline CDR1 and CDR2: DFQATT and SNEGSKA (reference sequence). The CDR3 region has the DNA TGCAGTGCTAGACCCCCTGGACACCCAGGACTGTTTTTT. Translating it yields CSARPPGHPGLFF.

This clonotype came up a few times. V usage is TRBV7-9 and J usage is TRBJ2-1; the D is unclear. CDR1 is SEHNR and CDR2 is FQNEAQ in the germline V gene (reference sequence). The CDR3 spans 12 residues. With 4 bases removed from V and 8 bases from J, the gap between germline ends came to 9 bases. Here the CDR3 reads CASSSLRDEQFF. In DNA form, the CDR3 reads TGTGCCAGCAGCTCCCTCCGGGATGAGCAGTTCTTC.

This clonotype was observed a handful of times. The V gene is TRBV20-1, the J gene TRBJ1-1; D not resolved. Germline loops: CDR1 DFQATT, CDR2 SNEGSKA (reference sequence). This CDR3 has 12 residues. Trimming stripped 1 base from V and 1 base from J, with 4 bases between. The CDR3 is CSARVPNTEAFF. CDR3 coding DNA: TGCAGTGCTAGAGTCCCGAACACTGAAGCTTTCTTT.

This clonotype was counted ten times or more. The rearrangement joins TRBV6-2 or TRBV6-3 to TRBJ2-4, with D tentatively TRBD2 (5 bases). Germline assignment: CDR1 MNHEY and CDR2 SVGEGT. The length of the CDR3 is 15 residues. Trimming stripped 0 bases from V and 3 bases from J, with 9 bases between. The chain's CDR3 is CASSYSTSVKNIQYF. The CDR3 bases are TGTGCCAGCAGTTACTCAACTAGTGTCAAAAACATTCAGTACTTC.

This clonotype was found a few times. The rearrangement uses TRBV12-3 or TRBV12-4 and TRBJ2-1; TRBD2 might be the D (5 bases). The CDR3 contains 12 residues. Between the trimmed V and J ends, which lost 2 bases and 15 bases, there was a span of 14 bases. CDR3 in DNA: TGTGCCAGCAGTTTAATTCGGGGTAATCTGTTCTTC. It is translated as CASSLIRGNLFF.

This clonotype was counted ten times or more. CDR3 region: CSARDPRGRLHF. The CDR3 bases are TGCAGTGCTCGTGACCCCCGTGGTCGCCTCCACTTT. The chain uses TRBV20-1 and TRBJ1-6; no definite D call. The CDR3 totals 12 residues. The germline gives CDR1 DFQATT, CDR2 SNEGSKA (reference sequence). Between the trimmed V and J ends, which lost 5 bases and 15 bases, there was a span of 17 bases.